The subject of this entry is one T cell receptor (beta chain). Trimming stripped 5 bases from V and 1 base from J, with 12 bases between. The CDR3 totals 15 residues. CDR1 and CDR2 (germline): SEHNR, FQNEAQ (reference sequence). The time point: peripheral blood 6 weeks after treatment start. The table came from immunoSEQ multiplex PCR; TCRdb's copy has only in-frame clones and leaves some out. This table has about 50,000 clones, approximately 90% appearing once. The sample originates from a study of PD-L1 blockade in urothelial cancer. The input for sequencing was PBMCs, taken around atezolizumab (anti-PD-L1) treatment. The TCR comes from a man in his 60s with urothelial cancer. The J gene is TRBJ1-5, the V gene TRBV7-9, with TRBD1 as a possible D gene (5 bases). The CDR3 is CASSPDGGSNQPQHF. The CDR3 nucleotides are TGTGCCAGCAGCCCCGATGGGGGGAGCAATCAGCCCCAGCATTTT.